Each of the 6 T cell receptor beta chains below was sequenced from the same sample in a study of human T cells and chemical hapten exposure. One entry per CDR3 protein, called by TCRdb with MiXCR from the RACE reads. The sample shows about 160,000 distinct CDR3 sequences, roughly 26% of them seen only once. Specified time point: patch test 3, about 24 weeks after DPC sensitization. Treatment meaning: therapeutic diphenylcyclopropenone sensitization with weekly scalp DPC. This specimen was whole blood, taken in connection with sensitization to the hapten diphenylcyclopropenone (DPC). These receptors came from a woman aged 18 to 35 with alopecia areata. Some clones in this sample may be carry-over from other donors' samples.

This chain's CDR3 is CASSQGQLRGEKLFF. CDR3 nucleotide sequence: TGTGCCAGCAGCCAAGGGCAACTTCGGGGTGAAAAACTGTTTTTT. The V and J genes are TRBV14 and TRBJ1-4; D remains unclear. The CDR3 has 15 amino acids. Germline V gives CDR1 SGHDN, CDR2 FVKESK. Trimming stripped 1 base from V and 7 bases from J, with 13 bases between.

A few counts support this clonotype. V usage is TRBV15 and J usage is TRBJ2-7, with D unresolved. The CDR3 covers 11 residues. Per the germline V gene, CDR1 is LNHNV and CDR2 is YYDKDF (reference sequence). Deletions cut 5 bases from V and 5 bases from J, with 7 bases between. CDR3 residues: CATSAWNEQYF. CDR3 sequence (DNA): TGTGCCACCAGCGCTTGGAACGAGCAGTACTTC.

The chain's CDR3 is CASSLSSGSFGTQYF. The CDR3 DNA sequence: TGTGCCAGCAGTTTATCCAGCGGGAGTTTTGGGACCCAGTACTTC. This chain uses TRBV27 with TRBJ2-5; the match to TRBD2 covers 8 bases. Per germline, CDR1 MNHEY and CDR2 SMNVEV (reference sequence). There are 15 residues in the CDR3. With 0 bases clipped from V and 7 bases from J, the junction kept 7 bases outside the gene matches.

This clonotype was counted a few times. The chain joins TRBV7-2 to TRBJ1-1, with no clear D. Germline lookup yields CDR1 SGHTA and CDR2 FQGNSA. This CDR3 contains 13 residues. V lost 2 bases to trimming and J lost 5 bases, with 9 bases between them. The CDR3, as DNA: TGTGCCAGCAGCTTATTCCGGCAAACTGAAGCTTTCTTT. It specifies CASSLFRQTEAFF. Together with reference TRBV7-2 and TRBJ1-1, the CDR3 gives the full variable domain: GAGVSQSPSNKVTEKGKDVELRCDPISGHTALYWYRQSLGQGLEFLIYFQGNSAPDKSGLPSDRFSAERTGGSVSTLTIQRTQQEDSAVYLCASSLFRQTEAFFGQGTRLTVV.

This clonotype has just a few counts. This sequence joins TRBV29-1 and TRBJ2-7; the match to TRBD1 covers 9 bases. V lost 6 bases to trimming and J lost 0 bases; unmatched junction nucleotides: 3. CDR1 and CDR2 (germline): SQVTM, ANQGSEA. The CDR3 is made up of 13 amino acids. As DNA, the CDR3 is TGCAGCGTCGGGACAGGGAACTCCTACGAGCAGTACTTC. Its protein is CSVGTGNSYEQYF.

This clonotype was seen at least ten times. The chain employs TRBV12-3 or TRBV12-4 and TRBJ2-1; D is possibly TRBD1 (5 bases). The CDR3 is 12 amino acids. V was cut by 6 bases and J by 6 bases, with 9 bases left in between. In nucleotides, the CDR3 is TGTGCCAGCAGCCAGACAGCCAATGAGCAGTTCTTC. Protein: CASSQTANEQFF.